The sequence of this T cell receptor (beta chain) was determined in a study of beta chain features in type 1 diabetes. Broader study findings: Type 1 diabetes patients had moderately but significantly shorter TCRB CDR3s in all four CD4+ subsets.

A single heparinised draw of approximately 100 mL on average was taken per donor. Each population that was sorted was more than 98% pure. This clone was seen a few times. The antigen remains unidentified. Since all of the isolated RNA was reverse transcribed, expressed TCRB transcripts were what got sequenced. Measured with immunoSEQ multiplex PCR; TCRdb has only the in-frame clones, and not every one. The profile shows around 600,000 clones, around 11% of them singletons. Trimming took off 6 bases at V and 0 bases at J, with 9 bases between the two ends. CDR1 and CDR2 (germline): SGHAT, FQNNGV. This CDR3 comprises 15 residues.

Material: naive CD4+ T cells from blood. The source is a man aged 25-40 years with type 1 diabetes. This chain uses TRBV11-2 with TRBJ1-6; D is perhaps TRBD1 (5 bases). This chain's CDR3 is CASSRQSSYNSPLHF. As DNA, the CDR3 is TGTGCCAGCAGTCGACAGAGCTCCTATAATTCACCCCTCCACTTT.